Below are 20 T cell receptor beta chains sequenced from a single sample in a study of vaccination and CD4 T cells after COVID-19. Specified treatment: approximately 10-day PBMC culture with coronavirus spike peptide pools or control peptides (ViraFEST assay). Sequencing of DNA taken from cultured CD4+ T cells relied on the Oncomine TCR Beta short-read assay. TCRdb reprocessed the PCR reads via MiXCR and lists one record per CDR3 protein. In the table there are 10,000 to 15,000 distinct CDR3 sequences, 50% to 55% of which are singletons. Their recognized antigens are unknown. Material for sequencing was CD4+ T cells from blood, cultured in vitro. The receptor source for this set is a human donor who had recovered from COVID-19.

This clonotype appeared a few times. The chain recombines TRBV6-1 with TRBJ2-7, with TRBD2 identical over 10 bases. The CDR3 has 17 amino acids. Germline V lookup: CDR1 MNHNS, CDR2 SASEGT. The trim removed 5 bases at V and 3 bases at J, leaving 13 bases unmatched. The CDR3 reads CASSPWFTSGNNYEQYF. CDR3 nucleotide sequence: TGTGCCAGCAGTCCTTGGTTCACTAGCGGGAACAACTACGAGCAGTACTTC.

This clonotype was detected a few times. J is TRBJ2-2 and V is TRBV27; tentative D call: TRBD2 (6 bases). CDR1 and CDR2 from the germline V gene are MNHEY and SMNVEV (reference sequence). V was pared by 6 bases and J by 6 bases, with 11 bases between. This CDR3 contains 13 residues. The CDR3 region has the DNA TGTGCCAGCAGGGCGGGATGGTCCGGGGAGCTGTTTTTT. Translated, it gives CASRAGWSGELFF.

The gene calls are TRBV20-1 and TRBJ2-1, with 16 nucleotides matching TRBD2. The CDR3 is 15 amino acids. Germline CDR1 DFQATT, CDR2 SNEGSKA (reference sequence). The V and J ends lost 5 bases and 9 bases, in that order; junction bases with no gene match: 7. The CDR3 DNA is TGCAGTGCTTTGGGTGGGACTAGCGGGAGGGTTGAGCAGTTCTTC. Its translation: CSALGGTSGRVEQFF.

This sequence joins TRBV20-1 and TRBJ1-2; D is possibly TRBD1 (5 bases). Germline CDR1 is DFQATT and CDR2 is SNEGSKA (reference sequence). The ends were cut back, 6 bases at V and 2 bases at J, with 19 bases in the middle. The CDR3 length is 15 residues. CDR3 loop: CSARGFWGRNYGYTF. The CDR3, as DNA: TGCAGTGCCCGGGGCTTCTGGGGGAGAAACTATGGCTACACCTTC.

The CDR3 here is CASYSTQTHTEAFF. The CDR3, as DNA: TGTGCCAGTTACTCGACACAGACTCACACTGAAGCTTTCTTT. V gene TRBV6-1 combines with J gene TRBJ1-1; D gene uncertain. Trimming cost V 9 bases and J 3 bases, with 17 bases left between them. The CDR3 has 14 amino acids. Germline CDR1 MNHNS, CDR2 SASEGT.

CDR3 nucleotides: TGTGCCAGCAAGATATCCGGGAACCAAGAGACCCAGTACTTC. Protein sequence: CASKISGNQETQYF. V and J are TRBV28 and TRBJ2-5, with D possibly being TRBD2 (5 bases). V lost 7 bases, J lost 0 bases, and 12 bases lay in between. Per germline, CDR1 MDHEN and CDR2 SYDVKM. This CDR3 spans 14 amino acids.

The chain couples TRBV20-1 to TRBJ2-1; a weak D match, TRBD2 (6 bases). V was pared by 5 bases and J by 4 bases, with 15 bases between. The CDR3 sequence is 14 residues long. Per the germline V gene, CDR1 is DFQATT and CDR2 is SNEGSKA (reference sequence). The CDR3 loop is CSARLGSGYNEQFF. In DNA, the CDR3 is TGCAGTGCTCGACTAGGGAGCGGTTACAATGAGCAGTTCTTC.

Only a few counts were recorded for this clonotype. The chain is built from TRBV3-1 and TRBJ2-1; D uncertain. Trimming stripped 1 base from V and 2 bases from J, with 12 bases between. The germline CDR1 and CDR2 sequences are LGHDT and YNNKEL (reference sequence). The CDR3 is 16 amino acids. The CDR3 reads CASSQGAHTTYNEQFF. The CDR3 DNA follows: TGTGCCAGCAGCCAAGGGGCGCATACGACCTACAATGAGCAGTTCTTC.

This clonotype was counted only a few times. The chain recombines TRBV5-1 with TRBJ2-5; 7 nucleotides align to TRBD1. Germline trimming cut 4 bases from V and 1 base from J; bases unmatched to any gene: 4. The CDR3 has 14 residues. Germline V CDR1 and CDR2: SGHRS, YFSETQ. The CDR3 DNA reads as TGCGCCAGCAGCGACGGACAGGTCCAAGAGACCCAGTACTTC. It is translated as CASSDGQVQETQYF.

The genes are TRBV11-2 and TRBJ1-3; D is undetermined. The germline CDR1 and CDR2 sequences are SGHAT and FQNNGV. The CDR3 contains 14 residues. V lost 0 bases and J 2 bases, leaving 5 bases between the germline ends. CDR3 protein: CASSLDFAGNTIYF. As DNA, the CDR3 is TGTGCCAGCAGCTTAGATTTCGCTGGAAACACCATATATTTT.

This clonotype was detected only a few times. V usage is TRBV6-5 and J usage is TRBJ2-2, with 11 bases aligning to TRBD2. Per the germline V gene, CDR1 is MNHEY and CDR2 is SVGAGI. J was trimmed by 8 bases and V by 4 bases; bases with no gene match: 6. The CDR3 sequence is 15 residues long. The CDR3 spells CASSSSGRITGELFF. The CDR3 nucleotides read TGTGCCAGCAGTTCTAGCGGGAGGATTACAGGGGAGCTGTTTTTT.

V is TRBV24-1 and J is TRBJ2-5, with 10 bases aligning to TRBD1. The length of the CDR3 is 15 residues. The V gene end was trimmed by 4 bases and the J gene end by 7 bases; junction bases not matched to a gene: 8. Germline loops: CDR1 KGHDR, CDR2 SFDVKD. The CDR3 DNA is TGTGCCACCAGTGACCCGACAGGGGGCCGGGGGACCCAGTACTTC. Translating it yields CATSDPTGGRGTQYF.

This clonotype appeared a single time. For the CDR3, the DNA is TGTGCCAGCAGGACAGGGGGAGGAGGGGCCTACGAGCAGTACTTC. Its translation is CASRTGGGGAYEQYF. The rearrangement joins TRBV28 to TRBJ2-7, with 9 bases identical to TRBD1. The germline CDR1 and CDR2 sequences are MDHEN and SYDVKM. The ends lost 6 bases at V and 2 bases at J; junction bases unmatched: 8. This CDR3 has 15 residues.

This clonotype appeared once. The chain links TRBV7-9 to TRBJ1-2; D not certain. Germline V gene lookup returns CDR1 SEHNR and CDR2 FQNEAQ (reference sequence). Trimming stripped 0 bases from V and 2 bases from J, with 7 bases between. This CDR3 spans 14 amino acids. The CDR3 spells CASSLAEVNYGYTF. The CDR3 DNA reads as TGTGCCAGCAGCTTAGCGGAGGTAAACTATGGCTACACCTTC.

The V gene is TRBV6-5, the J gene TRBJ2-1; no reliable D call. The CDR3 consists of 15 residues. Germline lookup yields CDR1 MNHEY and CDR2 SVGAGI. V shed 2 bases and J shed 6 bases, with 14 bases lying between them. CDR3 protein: CASSYRTHLLNEQFF. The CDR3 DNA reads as TGTGCCAGCAGTTACCGGACCCACCTTCTCAATGAGCAGTTCTTC.

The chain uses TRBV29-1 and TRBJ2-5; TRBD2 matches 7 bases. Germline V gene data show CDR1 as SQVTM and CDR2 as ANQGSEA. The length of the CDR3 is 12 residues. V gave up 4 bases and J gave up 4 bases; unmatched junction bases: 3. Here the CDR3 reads CSVGGGTETQYF. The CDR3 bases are TGCAGCGTTGGGGGGGGAACAGAGACCCAGTACTTC. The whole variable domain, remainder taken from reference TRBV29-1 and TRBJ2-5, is SAVISQKPSRDICQRGTSLTIQCQVDSQVTMMFWYRQQPGQSLTLIATANQGSEATYESGFVIDKFPISRPNLTFSTLTVSNMSPEDSSIYLCSVGGGTETQYFGPGTRLLVL.

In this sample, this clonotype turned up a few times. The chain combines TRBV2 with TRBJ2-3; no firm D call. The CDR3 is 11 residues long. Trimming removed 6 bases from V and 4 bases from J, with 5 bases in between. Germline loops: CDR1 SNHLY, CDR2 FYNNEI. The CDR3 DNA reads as TGTGCCAGCAGGGAGTCAGATACGCAGTATTTT. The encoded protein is CASRESDTQYF. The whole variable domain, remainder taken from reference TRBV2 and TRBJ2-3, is EPEVTQTPSHQVTQMGQEVILRCVPISNHLYFYWYRQILGQKVEFLVSFYNNEISEKSEIFDDQFSVERPDGSNFTLKIRSTKLEDSAMYFCASRESDTQYFGPGTRLTVL.

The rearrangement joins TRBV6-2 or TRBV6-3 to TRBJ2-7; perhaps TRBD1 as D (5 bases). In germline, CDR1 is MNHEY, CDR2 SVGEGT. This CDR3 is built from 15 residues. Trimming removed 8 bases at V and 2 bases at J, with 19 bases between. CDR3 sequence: CASGLDTRATYEQYF. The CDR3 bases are TGTGCCAGCGGGCTGGACACCCGAGCCACCTACGAGCAGTACTTC.

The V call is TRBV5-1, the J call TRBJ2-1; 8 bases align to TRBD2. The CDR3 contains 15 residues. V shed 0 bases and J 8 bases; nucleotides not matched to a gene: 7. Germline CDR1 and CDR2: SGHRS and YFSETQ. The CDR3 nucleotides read TGCGCCAGCAGCTTGGTATCGACTAGCGTCGATGAGCAGTTCTTC. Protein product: CASSLVSTSVDEQFF.

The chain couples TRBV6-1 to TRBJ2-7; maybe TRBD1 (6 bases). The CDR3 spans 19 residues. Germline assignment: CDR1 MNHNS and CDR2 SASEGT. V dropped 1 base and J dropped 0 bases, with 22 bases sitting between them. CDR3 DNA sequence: TGTGCCAGCAGTGAAGTCGGGACATGGTCCGTATGGTTCTCCTACGAGCAGTACTTC. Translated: CASSEVGTWSVWFSYEQYF.